Described below is a single T cell receptor (beta chain) sequence and its context. Its antigen is currently unknown. Primers: 60 Vbeta forward and 13 Jbeta reverse. In the original processing: Roughly 11 million shared chains were among around 80 million unique TCR beta chains counted in a later analysis. TCRdb's table, derived via immunoSEQ multiplex PCR, lists solely in-frame clones and lacks some. The V and J calls and clone size come from that table; D and trimming were worked out from the DNA. The sample has 160,000 or so clones, 55% to 75% seen once; the top ten hold less than 2.5%. The CDR3 spans 11 residues. Germline V CDR1 and CDR2: SGHRS, YFSETQ. V was cut by 6 bases and J by 7 bases, with 10 bases left in between. The data were taken from a study of cytomegalovirus exposure and HLA in healthy donors. Study outcomes and limitations: Many donors carried some public TCRs, although rarity characterized most TCR sequences. Later analysis showed most CMV-associated TCR beta chains appearing HLA-restricted. Later analysis associated a missense DCLRE1C variant with TCR beta V- and J-gene trimming.

The source material was PBMCs. This clonotype originated in a human donor in good health. This rearrangement joins TRBV5-1 to TRBJ1-2, with TRBD1 as a possible D gene (5 bases). Written as DNA, the CDR3 is TGCGCCAGCACCCGGGGGACTGGCTACACCTTC. Its translation: CASTRGTGYTF.